This T cell receptor (beta chain) was observed in a study of T cells after yellow fever vaccination. Broader study findings: Researchers noted that a small share of clonotypes showed up in both CD4 and CD8 compartments. In post-booster samples, most primary-vaccination clones reappeared (approximately 97% CD4, over 70% CD8).

Note on this clonotype: What it recognizes is unknown.

For TCR, cDNA came from 5'RACE template switching, which added a universal primer site and UMIs. MiXCR was run by TCRdb on the 5' RACE reads, yielding one entry per CDR3 protein. This table has roughly 120,000 distinct CDR3 sequences, under 8% appearing once. The sequence was collected from a man younger than 30 who received the YFV17D yellow fever vaccine. Sequenced material: CD4+ T cells sorted from PBMCs, taken around 10 days after the first yellow fever vaccination.

The CDR3 bases are TGTGCCAGCAGGGGACAGCTAGTCAATGAGCAGTTCTTC. Amino acids: CASRGQLVNEQFF. The J gene is TRBJ2-1, the V gene TRBV12-3 or TRBV12-4, with 7 bases matching TRBD1. This CDR3 contains 13 residues. V shed 6 bases and J 6 bases; nucleotides not matched to a gene: 5.